The sample holds many counts of the clone carrying this T cell receptor (beta chain). The antigen remains undetermined. The data originate from a study of Ad26.COV2.S vaccination and SARS-CoV-2 variants. Study findings and constraints: Breadth and depth estimates from TCRs may understate total T cell responses. Vaccinees displayed broader spike-specific TCR repertoires than placebo recipients.

Produced via immunoSEQ multiplex PCR; TCRdb's table is partial and in-frame only. The sample yields hundreds of thousands of clones, about 89% seen once. The treatment here: 19 received Ad26.COV2.S at low or high dose, single or two shots; roughly five received placebo; per-sample allocation not given. All samples were drawn on day 63, counting from the first vaccine or placebo injection. It was an adult aged 18-55 years in Boston who was the donor. It was Wuhan-strain SARS-CoV-2 spike that the Ad26 vaccine vector expressed. Trimming removed 5 bases from V and 6 bases from J; junction bases left unmatched: 10. The CDR3 is 16 amino acids. Germline CDR1 MNHNY, CDR2 SVGAGI (reference sequence).

The V and J genes are TRBV6-6 and TRBJ2-7; 13 nucleotides line up with TRBD2. The sequencing here drew on peripheral blood, taken in a trial of Ad26.COV2.S vaccine versus placebo. The sequence came from a person between 18 and 65 years old who received the Ad26.COV2.S COVID-19 vaccine or a placebo. Here the CDR3 DNA reads TGTGCCAGCAGTCCGGGACTAGCGGGAAAACCTCCCGAGCAGTACTTC. It is translated as CASSPGLAGKPPEQYF.